This paragraph reports one TCR beta chain. Its specificity is unknown. Autoimmune disease history or systemic immunosuppression disqualified patients. These data come from a study of OX40 agonist ivuxolimab in advanced cancers. Study-wide points: Expanded peripheral T cell antigen specificity was not determined. Compared with others, partial responders at 0.1-3.0 mg/kg displayed clonal expansion among the lowest.

Clones were sequenced by immunoSEQ multiplex PCR, and TCRdb holds only the in-frame ones, with some missing. The sample holds around 63,000 clones, roughly 90% seen once. From germline, CDR1 is MNHEY and CDR2 SMNVEV (reference sequence). The CDR3 totals 15 residues. Trimming removed 1 base from V and 0 bases from J, with 10 bases in between. J is TRBJ2-7 and V is TRBV27, with a tentative D call TRBD2 (5 bases). This clonotype was sampled from an adult with an advanced solid tumor such as melanoma, head and neck, liver or kidney cancer. The sample here was CD4+ or CD8+ T cells sorted from blood, taken in a trial of the OX40 agonist ivuxolimab. Here the CDR3 reads CASSLLGTSSYEQYF. The CDR3 DNA reads as TGTGCCAGCAGTTTATTGGGCACTAGCTCCTACGAGCAGTACTTC.